The sample holds a few counts of the clone carrying this T cell receptor beta chain. The antigen is undetermined. This entry is derived from a study of T cell responses to AZD1222 COVID-19 vaccine. Measured with immunoSEQ multiplex PCR; TCRdb has only the in-frame clones, and not every one. The sample lists about 160,000 clones, approximately 88% occurring once. Overall study findings and caveats: The sample set comprised mostly white British donors with more females, and clonal diversity was possibly underestimated.

Germline V lookup: CDR1 SGHRS, CDR2 YFSETQ. Trimming removed 1 base from V and 4 bases from J, with 14 bases in between. The CDR3 has 15 amino acids. Sequencing used peripheral blood, obtained 28 days after the second AZD1222 dose. This chain links TRBV5-1 with TRBJ1-1; D is unclear. The sequence came from an adult who received the AZD1222 COVID-19 vaccine. This CDR3 reads CASSLNREGGTEAFF. The CDR3 bases are TGCGCCAGCAGCTTGAACCGGGAGGGAGGCACTGAAGCTTTCTTT.